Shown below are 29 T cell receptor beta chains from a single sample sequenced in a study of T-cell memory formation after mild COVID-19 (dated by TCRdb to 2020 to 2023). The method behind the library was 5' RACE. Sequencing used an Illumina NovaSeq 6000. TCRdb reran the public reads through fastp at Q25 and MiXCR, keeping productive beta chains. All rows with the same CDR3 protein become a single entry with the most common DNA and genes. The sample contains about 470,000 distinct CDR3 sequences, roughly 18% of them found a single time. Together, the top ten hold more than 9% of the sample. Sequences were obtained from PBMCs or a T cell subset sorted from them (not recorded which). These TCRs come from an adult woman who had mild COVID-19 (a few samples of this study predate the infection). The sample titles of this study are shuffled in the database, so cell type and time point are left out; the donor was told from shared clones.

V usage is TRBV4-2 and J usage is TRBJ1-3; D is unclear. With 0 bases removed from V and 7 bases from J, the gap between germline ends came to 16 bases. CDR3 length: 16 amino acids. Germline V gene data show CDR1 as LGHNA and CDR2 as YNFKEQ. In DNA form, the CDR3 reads TGTGCCAGCAGCCAAGAATTTCGGCAGGCCTCGAACACCATATATTTT. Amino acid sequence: CASSQEFRQASNTIYF.

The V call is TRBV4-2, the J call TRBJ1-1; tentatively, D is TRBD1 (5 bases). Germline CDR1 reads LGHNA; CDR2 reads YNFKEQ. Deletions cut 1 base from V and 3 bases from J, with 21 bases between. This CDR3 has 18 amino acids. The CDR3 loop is CASSQVRGDWGLHTEAFF. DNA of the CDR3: TGTGCCAGCAGCCAAGTCCGAGGGGATTGGGGGTTGCACACTGAAGCTTTCTTT.

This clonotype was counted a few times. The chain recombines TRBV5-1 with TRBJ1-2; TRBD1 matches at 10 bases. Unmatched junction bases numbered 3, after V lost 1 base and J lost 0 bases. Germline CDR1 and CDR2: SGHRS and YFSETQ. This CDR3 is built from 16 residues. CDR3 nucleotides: TGCGCCAGCAGCTTGTTGGGACAGGGGACTAACTATGGCTACACCTTC. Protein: CASSLLGQGTNYGYTF.

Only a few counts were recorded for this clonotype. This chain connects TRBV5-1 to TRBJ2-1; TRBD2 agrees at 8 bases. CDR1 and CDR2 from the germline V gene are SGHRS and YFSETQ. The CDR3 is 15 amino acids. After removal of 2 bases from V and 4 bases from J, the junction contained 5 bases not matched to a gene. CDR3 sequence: CASSFALADYNEQFF. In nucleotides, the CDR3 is TGCGCCAGCAGCTTTGCACTAGCGGATTACAATGAGCAGTTCTTC.

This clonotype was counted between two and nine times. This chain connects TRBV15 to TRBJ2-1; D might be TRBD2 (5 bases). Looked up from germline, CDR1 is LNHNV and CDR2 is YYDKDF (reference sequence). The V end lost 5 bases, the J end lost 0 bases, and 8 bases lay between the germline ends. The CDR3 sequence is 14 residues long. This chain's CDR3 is CATSGGGSYNEQFF. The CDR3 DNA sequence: TGTGCCACCAGCGGAGGAGGCTCCTACAATGAGCAGTTCTTC.

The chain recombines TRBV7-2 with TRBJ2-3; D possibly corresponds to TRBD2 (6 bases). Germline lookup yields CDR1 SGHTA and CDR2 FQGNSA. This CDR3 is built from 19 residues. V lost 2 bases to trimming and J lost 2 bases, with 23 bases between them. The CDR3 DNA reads TGTGCCAGCAGCTTATGGGCGGCGGGACCTAATTACGACACAGATACGCAGTATTTT. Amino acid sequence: CASSLWAAGPNYDTDTQYF.

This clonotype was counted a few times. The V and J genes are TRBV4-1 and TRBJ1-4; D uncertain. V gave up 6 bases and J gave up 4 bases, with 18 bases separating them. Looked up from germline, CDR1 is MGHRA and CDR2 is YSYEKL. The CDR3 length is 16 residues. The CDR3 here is CASSLPYGIGNEKLFF. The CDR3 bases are TGCGCCAGCAGTCTCCCTTACGGGATCGGTAATGAAAAACTGTTTTTT.

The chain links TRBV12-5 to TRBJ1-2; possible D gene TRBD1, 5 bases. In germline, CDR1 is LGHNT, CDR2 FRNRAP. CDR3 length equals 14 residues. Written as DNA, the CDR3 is TGTGCCAGTTCACCAAACCGGGACTCGGGGGGCTACACCTTC. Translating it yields CASSPNRDSGGYTF.

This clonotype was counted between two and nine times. CDR3 protein: CASSGIGGETDTQYF. In DNA, the CDR3 is TGTGCCAGCTCGGGCATTGGGGGTGAAACAGATACGCAGTATTTT. The chain carries TRBV27 and TRBJ2-3, with D perhaps matching TRBD1 or TRBD2 (5 bases each). Trimming shortened V by 8 bases and J by 3 bases, and 18 bases separated the two germline ends. Germline assignment: CDR1 MNHEY and CDR2 SMNVEV (reference sequence). The CDR3 is made up of 15 amino acids.

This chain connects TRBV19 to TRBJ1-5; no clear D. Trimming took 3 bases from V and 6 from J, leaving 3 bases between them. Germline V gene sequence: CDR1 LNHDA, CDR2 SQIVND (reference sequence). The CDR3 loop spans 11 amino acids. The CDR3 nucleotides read TGTGCCAGTAGTATTGGTCAGCCCCAGCATTTT. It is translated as CASSIGQPQHF. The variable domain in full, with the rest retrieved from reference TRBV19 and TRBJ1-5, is DGGITQSPKYLFRKEGQNVTLSCEQNLNHDAMYWYRQDPGQGLRLIYYSQIVNDFQKGDIAEGYSVSREKKESFPLTVTSAQKNPTAFYLCASSIGQPQHFGDGTRLSIL.

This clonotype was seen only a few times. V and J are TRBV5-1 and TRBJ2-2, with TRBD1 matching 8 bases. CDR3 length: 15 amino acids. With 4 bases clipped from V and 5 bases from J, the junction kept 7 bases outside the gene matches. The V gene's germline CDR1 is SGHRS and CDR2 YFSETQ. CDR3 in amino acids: CASSPQGAGTGELFF. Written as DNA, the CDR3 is TGCGCCAGCAGCCCTCAGGGGGCGGGAACCGGGGAGCTGTTTTTT.

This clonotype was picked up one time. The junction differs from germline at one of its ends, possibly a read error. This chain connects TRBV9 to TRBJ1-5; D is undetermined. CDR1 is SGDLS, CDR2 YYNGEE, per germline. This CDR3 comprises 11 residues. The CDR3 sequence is CASSVVRAQRF. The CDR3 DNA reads TGTGCCAGCAGCGTAGTAAGGGCTCAGCGTTTT.

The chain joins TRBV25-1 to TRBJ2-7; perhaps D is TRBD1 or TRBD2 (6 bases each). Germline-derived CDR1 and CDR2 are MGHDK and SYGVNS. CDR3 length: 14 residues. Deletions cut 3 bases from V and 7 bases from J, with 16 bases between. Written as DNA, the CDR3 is TGTGCCAGCAGTGAGATTCCGGGGGCGGGTGAGCAGTACTTC. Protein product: CASSEIPGAGEQYF.

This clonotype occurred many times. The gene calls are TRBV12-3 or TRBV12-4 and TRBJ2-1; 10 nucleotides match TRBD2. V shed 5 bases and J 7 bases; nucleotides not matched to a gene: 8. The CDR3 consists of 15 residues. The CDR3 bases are TGTGCCAGCAGTGGTTCTAGCGGGAGATTGAATGAGCAGTTCTTC. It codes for CASSGSSGRLNEQFF.

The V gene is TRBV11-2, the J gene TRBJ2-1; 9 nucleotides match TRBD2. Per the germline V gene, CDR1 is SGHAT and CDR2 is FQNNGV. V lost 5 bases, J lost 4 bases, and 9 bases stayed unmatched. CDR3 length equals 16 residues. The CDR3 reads CASSRRPGLAYNEQFF. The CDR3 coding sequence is TGTGCCAGCAGCCGCCGACCGGGACTAGCTTACAATGAGCAGTTCTTC. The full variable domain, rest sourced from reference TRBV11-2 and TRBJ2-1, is EAGVAQSPRYKIIEKRQSVAFWCNPISGHATLYWYQQILGQGPKLLIQFQNNGVVDDSQLPKDRFSAERLKGVDSTLKIQPAKLEDSAVYLCASSRRPGLAYNEQFFGPGTRLTVL.

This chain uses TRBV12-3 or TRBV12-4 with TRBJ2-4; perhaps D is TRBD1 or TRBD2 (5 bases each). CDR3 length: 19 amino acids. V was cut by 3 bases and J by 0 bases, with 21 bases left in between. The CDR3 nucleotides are TGTGCCAGCAGTTTCATGAGGGACCTCGAGCCCCTAGCCAAAAACATTCAGTACTTC. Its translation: CASSFMRDLEPLAKNIQYF.

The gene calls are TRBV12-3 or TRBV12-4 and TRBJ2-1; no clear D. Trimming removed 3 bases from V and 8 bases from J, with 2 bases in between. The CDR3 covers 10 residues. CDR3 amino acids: CASSFHEQFF. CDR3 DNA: TGTGCCAGCAGTTTCCATGAGCAGTTCTTC.

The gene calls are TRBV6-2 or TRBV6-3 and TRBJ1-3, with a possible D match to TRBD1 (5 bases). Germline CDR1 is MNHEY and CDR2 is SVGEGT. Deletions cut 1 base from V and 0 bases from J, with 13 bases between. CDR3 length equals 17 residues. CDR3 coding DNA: TGTGCCAGCAGTTACTTCGGGGGAGGCGGCTCTGGAAACACCATATATTTT. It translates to CASSYFGGGGSGNTIYF.

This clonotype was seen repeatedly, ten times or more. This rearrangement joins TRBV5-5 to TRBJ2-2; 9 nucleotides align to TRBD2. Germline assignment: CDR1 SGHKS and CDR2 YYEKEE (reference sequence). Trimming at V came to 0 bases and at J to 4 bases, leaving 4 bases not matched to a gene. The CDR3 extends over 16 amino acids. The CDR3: CASSLGLAAFTGELFF. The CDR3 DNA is TGTGCCAGCAGCTTGGGACTAGCGGCCTTCACCGGGGAGCTGTTTTTT. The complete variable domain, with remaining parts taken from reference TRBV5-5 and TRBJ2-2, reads DAGVTQSPTHLIKTRGQQVTLRCSPISGHKSVSWYQQVLGQGPQFIFQYYEKEERGRGNFPDRFSARQFPNYSSELNVNALLLGDSALYLCASSLGLAAFTGELFFGEGSRLTVL.

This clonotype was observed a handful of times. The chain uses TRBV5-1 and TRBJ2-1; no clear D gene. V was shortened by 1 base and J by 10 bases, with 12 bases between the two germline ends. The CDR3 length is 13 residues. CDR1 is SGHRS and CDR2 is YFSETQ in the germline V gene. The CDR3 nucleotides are TGCGCCAGCAGCTTGACCCCTTCGTCGGAGCAGTTCTTC. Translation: CASSLTPSSEQFF. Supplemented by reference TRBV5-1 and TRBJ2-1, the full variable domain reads KAGVTQTPRYLIKTRGQQVTLSCSPISGHRSVSWYQQTPGQGLQFLFEYFSETQRNKGNFPGRFSGRQFSNSRSEMNVSTLELGDSALYLCASSLTPSSEQFFGPGTRLTVL.

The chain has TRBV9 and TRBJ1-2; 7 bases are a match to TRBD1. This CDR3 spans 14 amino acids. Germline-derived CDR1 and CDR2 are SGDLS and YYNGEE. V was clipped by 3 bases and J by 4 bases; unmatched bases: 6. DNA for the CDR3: TGTGCCAGCAGCGCGGGGACAGCCTTCTATGGCTACACCTTC. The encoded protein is CASSAGTAFYGYTF.

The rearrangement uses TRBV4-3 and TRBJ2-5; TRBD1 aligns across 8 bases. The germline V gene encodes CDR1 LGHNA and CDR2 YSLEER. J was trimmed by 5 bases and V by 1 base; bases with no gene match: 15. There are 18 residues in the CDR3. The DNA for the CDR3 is TGCGCCAGCAGCCAAGTTCAGGGGGCGTTTTCGCCGGGGGAGACCCAGTACTTC. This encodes CASSQVQGAFSPGETQYF.

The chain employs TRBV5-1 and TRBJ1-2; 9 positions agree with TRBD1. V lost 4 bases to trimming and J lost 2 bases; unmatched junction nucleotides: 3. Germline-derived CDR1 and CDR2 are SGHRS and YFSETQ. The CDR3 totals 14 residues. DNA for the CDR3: TGCGCCAGCAGCGCTGGACAGGGGAACTATGGCTACACCTTC. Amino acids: CASSAGQGNYGYTF. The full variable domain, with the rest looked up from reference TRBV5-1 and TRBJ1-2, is KAGVTQTPRYLIKTRGQQVTLSCSPISGHRSVSWYQQTPGQGLQFLFEYFSETQRNKGNFPGRFSGRQFSNSRSEMNVSTLELGDSALYLCASSAGQGNYGYTFGSGTRLTVV.

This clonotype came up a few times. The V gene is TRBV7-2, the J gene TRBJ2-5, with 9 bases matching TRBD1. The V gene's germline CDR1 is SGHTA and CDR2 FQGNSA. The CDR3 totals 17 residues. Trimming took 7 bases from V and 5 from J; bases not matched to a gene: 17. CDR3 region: CASTKRSGQGFRETQYF. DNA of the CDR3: TGTGCCAGCACTAAAAGGTCCGGACAGGGGTTCCGCGAGACCCAGTACTTC.

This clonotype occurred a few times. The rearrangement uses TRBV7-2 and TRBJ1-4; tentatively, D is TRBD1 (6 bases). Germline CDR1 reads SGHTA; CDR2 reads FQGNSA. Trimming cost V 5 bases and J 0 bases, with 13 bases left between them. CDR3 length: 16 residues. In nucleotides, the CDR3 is TGTGCCAGCAGCCCGATGGAGGGGGCAACTAATGAAAAACTGTTTTTT. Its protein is CASSPMEGATNEKLFF.

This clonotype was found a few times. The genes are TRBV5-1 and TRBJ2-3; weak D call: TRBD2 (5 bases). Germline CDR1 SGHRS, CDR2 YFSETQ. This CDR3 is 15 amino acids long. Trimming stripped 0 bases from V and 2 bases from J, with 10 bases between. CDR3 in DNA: TGCGCCAGCAGCTTGGAGCTAGCTAACACAGATACGCAGTATTTT. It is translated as CASSLELANTDTQYF. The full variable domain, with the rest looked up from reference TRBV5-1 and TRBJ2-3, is KAGVTQTPRYLIKTRGQQVTLSCSPISGHRSVSWYQQTPGQGLQFLFEYFSETQRNKGNFPGRFSGRQFSNSRSEMNVSTLELGDSALYLCASSLELANTDTQYFGPGTRLTVL.

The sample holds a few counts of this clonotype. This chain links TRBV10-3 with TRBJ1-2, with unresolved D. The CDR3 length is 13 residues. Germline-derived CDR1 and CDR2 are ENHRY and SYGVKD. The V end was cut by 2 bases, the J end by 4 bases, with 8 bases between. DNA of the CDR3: TGTGCCATCAGTGAGACAGCCAGCTATGGCTACACCTTC. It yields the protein CAISETASYGYTF.

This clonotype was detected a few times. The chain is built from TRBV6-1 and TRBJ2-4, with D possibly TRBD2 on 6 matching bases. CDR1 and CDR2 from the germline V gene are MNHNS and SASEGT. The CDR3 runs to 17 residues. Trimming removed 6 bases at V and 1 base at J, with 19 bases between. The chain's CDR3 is CASRPRGGDLAKNIQYF. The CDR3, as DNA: TGTGCCAGCAGACCCCGAGGCGGGGACCTCGCCAAAAACATTCAGTACTTC.

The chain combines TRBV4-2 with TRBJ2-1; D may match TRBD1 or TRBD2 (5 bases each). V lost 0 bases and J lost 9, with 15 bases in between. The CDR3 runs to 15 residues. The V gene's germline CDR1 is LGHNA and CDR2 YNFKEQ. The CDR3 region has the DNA TGTGCCAGCAGCCAAGATTCGAGGTCAGGGAGTGAGCAGTTCTTC. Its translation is CASSQDSRSGSEQFF.